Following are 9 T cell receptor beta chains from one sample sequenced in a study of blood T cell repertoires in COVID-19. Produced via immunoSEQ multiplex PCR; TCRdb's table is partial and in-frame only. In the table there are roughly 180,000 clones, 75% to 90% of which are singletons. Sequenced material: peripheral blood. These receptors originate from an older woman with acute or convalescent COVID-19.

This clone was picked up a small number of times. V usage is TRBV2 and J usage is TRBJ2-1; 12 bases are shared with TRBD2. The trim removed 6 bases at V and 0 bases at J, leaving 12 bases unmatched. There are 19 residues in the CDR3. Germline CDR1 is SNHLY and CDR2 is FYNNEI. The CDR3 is CASRGPGLAGDFSYNEQFF. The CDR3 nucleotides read TGTGCCAGCAGGGGACCGGGACTAGCGGGCGATTTCTCCTACAATGAGCAGTTCTTC.

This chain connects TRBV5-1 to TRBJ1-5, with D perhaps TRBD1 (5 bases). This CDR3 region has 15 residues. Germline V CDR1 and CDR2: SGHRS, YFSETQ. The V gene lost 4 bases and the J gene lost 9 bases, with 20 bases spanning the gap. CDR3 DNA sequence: TGCGCCAGCAGCCCAAAGGGGTTACGAAAATGGCCCCAGCATTTT. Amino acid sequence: CASSPKGLRKWPQHF.

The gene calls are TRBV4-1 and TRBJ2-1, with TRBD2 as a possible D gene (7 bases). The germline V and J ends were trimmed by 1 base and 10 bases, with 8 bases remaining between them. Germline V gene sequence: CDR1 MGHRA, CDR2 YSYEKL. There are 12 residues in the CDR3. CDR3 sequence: CASSQGGGEQFF. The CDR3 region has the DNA TGCGCCAGCAGCCAAGGGGGGGGCGAGCAGTTCTTC.

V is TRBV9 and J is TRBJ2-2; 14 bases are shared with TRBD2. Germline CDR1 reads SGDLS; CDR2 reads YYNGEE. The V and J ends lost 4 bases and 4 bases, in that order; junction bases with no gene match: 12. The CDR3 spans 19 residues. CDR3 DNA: TGTGCCAGCAGCTTCACCGGGACTAGCGGGAGAAGGTCCACCGGGGAGCTGTTTTTT. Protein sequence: CASSFTGTSGRRSTGELFF.

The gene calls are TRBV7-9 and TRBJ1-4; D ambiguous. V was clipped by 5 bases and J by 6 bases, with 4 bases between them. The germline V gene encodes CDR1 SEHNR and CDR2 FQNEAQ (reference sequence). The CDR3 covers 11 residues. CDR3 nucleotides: TGTGCCAGCAGCCCCGATGAAAAACTGTTTTTT. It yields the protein CASSPDEKLFF.

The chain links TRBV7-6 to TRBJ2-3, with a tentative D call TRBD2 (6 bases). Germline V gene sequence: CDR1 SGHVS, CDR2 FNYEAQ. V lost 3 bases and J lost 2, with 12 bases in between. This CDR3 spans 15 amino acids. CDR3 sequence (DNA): TGTGCCAGCAGCTTGACTTGGGGGGACACAGATACGCAGTATTTT. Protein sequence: CASSLTWGDTDTQYF.

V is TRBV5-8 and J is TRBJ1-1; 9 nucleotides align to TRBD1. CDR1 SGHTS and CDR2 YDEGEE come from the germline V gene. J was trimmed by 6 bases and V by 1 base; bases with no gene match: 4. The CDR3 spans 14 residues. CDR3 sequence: CASSLPGQGSEAFF. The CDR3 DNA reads TGTGCCAGCAGCTTGCCGGGACAGGGTTCTGAAGCTTTCTTT.

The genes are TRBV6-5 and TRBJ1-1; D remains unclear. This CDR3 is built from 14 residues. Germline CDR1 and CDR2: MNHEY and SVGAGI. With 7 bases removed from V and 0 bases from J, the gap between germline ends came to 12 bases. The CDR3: CASNRAGLNTEAFF. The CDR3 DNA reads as TGTGCCAGCAACCGCGCAGGCCTGAACACTGAAGCTTTCTTT.

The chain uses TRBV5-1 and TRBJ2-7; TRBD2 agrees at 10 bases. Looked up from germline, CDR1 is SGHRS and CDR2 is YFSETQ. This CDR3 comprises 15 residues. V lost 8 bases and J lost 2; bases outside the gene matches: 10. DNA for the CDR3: TGCGCCAGTAGGACTAGCGGAAACCCCACCTACGAGCAGTACTTC. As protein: CASRTSGNPTYEQYF.